This TCR beta chain was sequenced in a study of Graves' ophthalmopathy and Graves' hyperthyroidism. The evidence that diagnosis relied on was clinical symptoms, serum thyroxine, TRAb, thyroid ultrasound and orbital computed tomography. This clonotype was seen repeatedly, ten times or more. CDR3 regions of TCR beta were amplified from RNA transcripts. The first round was an RT-PCR with HTBI primers, and the second round was a multiplex PCR. One entry per CDR3 protein, called by TCRdb with MiXCR from the multiplex PCR reads. The repertoire includes some 1.1 million distinct CDR3 sequences, 35% to 45% of them detected once, and 11% sits in the top ten. The CDR3 runs 15 residues. Germline V gene lookup returns CDR1 SGHTA and CDR2 FQGNSA. V was shortened by 0 bases and J by 8 bases, with 14 bases between the two germline ends.

The rearrangement links TRBV7-2 to TRBJ1-5; perhaps TRBD1 as D (5 bases). This TCR came from an adult man with Graves' hyperthyroidism. Sequencing was performed on peripheral blood or thyroid tissue (not recorded which). CDR3 sequence: CASSLARGNREPQHF. CDR3 DNA sequence: TGTGCCAGCAGCTTAGCCCGGGGGAATAGGGAGCCCCAGCATTTT.